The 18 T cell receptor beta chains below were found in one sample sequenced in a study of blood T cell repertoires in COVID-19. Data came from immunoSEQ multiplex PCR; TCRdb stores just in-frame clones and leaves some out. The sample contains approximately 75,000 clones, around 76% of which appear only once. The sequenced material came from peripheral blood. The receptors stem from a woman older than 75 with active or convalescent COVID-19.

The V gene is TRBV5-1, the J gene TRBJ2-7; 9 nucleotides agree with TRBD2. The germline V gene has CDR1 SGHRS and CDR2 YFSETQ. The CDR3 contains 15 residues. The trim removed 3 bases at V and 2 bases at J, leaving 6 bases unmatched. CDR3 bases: TGCGCCAGCAGCTGGGGCGGGGGGGTAACCTACGAGCAGTACTTC. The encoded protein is CASSWGGGVTYEQYF.

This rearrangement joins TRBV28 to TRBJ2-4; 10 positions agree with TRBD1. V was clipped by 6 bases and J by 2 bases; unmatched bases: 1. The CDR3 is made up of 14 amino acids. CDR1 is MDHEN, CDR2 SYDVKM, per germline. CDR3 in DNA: TGTGCCAGCAGGGGACAGGGGTCCAAAAACATTCAGTACTTC. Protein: CASRGQGSKNIQYF.

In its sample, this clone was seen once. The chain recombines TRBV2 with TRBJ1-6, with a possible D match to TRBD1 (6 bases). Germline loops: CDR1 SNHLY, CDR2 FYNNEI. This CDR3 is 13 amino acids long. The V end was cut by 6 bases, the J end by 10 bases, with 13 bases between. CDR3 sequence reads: CASRAEGESPLHF. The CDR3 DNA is TGTGCCAGCAGGGCAGAGGGGGAATCACCCCTCCACTTT.

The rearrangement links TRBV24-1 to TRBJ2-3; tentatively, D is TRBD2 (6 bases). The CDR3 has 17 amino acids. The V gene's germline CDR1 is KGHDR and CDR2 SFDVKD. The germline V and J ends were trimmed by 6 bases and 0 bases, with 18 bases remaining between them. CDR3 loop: CATSQGRGGSSTDTQYF. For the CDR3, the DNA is TGTGCCACCAGTCAAGGACGTGGGGGGTCTAGCACAGATACGCAGTATTTT.

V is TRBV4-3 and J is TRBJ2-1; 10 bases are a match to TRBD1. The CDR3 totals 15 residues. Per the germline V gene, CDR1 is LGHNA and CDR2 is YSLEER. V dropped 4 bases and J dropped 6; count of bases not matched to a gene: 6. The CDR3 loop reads CASSLGTGASNEQFF. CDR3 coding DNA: TGCGCCAGCAGCCTTGGGACAGGGGCGAGCAATGAGCAGTTCTTC.

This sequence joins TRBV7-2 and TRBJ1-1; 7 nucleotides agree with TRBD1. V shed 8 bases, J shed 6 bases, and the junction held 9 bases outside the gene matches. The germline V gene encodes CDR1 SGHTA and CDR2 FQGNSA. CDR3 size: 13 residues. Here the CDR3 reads CASHQGGSPEAFF. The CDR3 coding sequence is TGTGCCAGCCATCAGGGGGGTTCCCCTGAAGCTTTCTTT. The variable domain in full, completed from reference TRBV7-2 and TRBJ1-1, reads GAGVSQSPSNKVTEKGKDVELRCDPISGHTALYWYRQSLGQGLEFLIYFQGNSAPDKSGLPSDRFSAERTGGSVSTLTIQRTQQEDSAVYLCASHQGGSPEAFFGQGTRLTVV.

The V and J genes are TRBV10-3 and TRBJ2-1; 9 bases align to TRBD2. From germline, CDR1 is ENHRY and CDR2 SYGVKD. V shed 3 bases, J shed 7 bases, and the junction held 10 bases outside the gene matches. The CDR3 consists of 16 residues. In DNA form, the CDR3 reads TGTGCCATCAGTGATGGGCGGGGGGGGTTTGGAAATGAGCAGTTCTTC. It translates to CAISDGRGGFGNEQFF.

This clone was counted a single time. CDR3 nucleotides: TGTGCCAGCAGCCGTAGGGGGGGCCTTGAAGCTTTCTTT. This codes for CASSRRGGLEAFF. The rearrangement uses TRBV7-8 and TRBJ1-1, with D possibly TRBD1 on 6 matching bases. CDR1 and CDR2 from the germline V gene are SGHVS and FQNEAQ. V lost 5 bases and J lost 7, with 14 bases in between. CDR3 length: 13 amino acids.

This CDR3 reads CASSLGDTYYEQYF. Here the CDR3 DNA reads TGCGCCAGCTCCCTGGGGGACACATACTACGAGCAGTACTTC. The genes are TRBV4-3 and TRBJ2-7; tentatively, D is TRBD1 (6 bases). V lost 8 bases, J lost 3 bases, and 17 bases lay in between. The length of the CDR3 is 14 residues. The germline V gene encodes CDR1 LGHNA and CDR2 YSLEER.

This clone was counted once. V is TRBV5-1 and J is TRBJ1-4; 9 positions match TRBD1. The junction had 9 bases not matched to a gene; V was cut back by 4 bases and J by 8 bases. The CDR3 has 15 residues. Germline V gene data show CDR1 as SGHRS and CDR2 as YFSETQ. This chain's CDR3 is CASSPEDRGFEKLFF. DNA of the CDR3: TGCGCCAGCAGCCCCGAGGACAGGGGATTCGAAAAACTGTTTTTT.

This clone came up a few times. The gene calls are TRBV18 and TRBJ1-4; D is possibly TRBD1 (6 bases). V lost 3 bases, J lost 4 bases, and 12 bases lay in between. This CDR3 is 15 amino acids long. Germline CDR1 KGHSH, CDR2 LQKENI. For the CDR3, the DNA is TGTGCCAGCTCACCCGTACAGGGTGGTAATGAAAAACTGTTTTTT. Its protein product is CASSPVQGGNEKLFF.

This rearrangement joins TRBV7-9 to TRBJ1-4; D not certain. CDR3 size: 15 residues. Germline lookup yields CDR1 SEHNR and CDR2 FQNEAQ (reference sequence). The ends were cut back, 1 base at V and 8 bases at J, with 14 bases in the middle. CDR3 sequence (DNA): TGTGCCAGCAGCTTAGAAGGCAGGAGGTCAGAAAAACTGTTTTTT. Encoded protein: CASSLEGRRSEKLFF.

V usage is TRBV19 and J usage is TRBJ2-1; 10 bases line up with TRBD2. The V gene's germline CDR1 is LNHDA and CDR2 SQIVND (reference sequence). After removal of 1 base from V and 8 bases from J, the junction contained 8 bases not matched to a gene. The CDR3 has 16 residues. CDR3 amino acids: CASSIGSGGAFHEQFF. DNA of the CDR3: TGTGCCAGTAGTATAGGGAGCGGGGGGGCCTTTCATGAGCAGTTCTTC.

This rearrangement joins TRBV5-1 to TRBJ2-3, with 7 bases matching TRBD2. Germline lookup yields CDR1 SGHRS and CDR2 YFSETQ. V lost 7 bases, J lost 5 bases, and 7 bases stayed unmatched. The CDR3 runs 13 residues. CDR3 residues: CASWGREGDTQYF. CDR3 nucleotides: TGCGCCAGCTGGGGCAGGGAGGGAGATACGCAGTATTTT. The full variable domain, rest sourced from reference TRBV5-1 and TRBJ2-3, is KAGVTQTPRYLIKTRGQQVTLSCSPISGHRSVSWYQQTPGQGLQFLFEYFSETQRNKGNFPGRFSGRQFSNSRSEMNVSTLELGDSALYLCASWGREGDTQYFGPGTRLTVL.

CDR3 nucleotides: TGTGCCAGCAGGGAACGCCCCGGAACAGGAGACTCCTATGGCTACACCTTC. It codes for CASRERPGTGDSYGYTF. The V and J genes are TRBV2 and TRBJ1-2, with D perhaps TRBD1 (5 bases). V was shortened by 6 bases and J by 4 bases, with 24 bases between the two germline ends. CDR3 size: 17 residues. Germline V CDR1 and CDR2: SNHLY, FYNNEI.

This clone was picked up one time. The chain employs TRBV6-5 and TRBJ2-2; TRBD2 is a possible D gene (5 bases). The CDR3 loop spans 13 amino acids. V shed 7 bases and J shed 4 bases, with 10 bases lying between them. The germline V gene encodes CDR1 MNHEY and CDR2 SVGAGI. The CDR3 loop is CASKYAGTGELFF. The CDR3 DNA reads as TGTGCCAGCAAGTATGCGGGCACCGGGGAGCTGTTTTTT.

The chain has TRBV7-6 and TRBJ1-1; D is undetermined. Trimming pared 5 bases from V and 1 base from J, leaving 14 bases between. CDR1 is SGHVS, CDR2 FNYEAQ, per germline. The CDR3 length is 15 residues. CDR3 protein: CASSPSVRGNTEAFF. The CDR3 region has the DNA TGTGCCAGCAGCCCCTCCGTTAGAGGGAACACTGAAGCTTTCTTT.

The CDR3 sequence is CASSQGGAGPGGTQYF. The CDR3 DNA reads TGTGCCAGCAGCCAAGGCGGAGCGGGGCCCGGTGGGACCCAGTACTTC. The chain combines TRBV3-1 (or the pseudogene TRBV3-2) with TRBJ2-5; TRBD2 matches 7 bases. The V and J ends lost 1 base and 7 bases, in that order; junction bases with no gene match: 12. Germline CDR1 is LGHDT and CDR2 is YNNKEL (reference sequence). This CDR3 has 16 amino acids.